A single sample is the source of the 14 T cell receptor beta chains below, sequenced in a study of T cells in Graves' hyperthyroidism and ophthalmopathy. TCR beta CDR3 region amplification was performed from RNA transcripts. During a first-round RT-PCR of the TCR CDR3, the HTBI primer set was used. TCRdb reanalysed the multiplex PCR reads using MiXCR and keeps one entry per CDR3 protein. Here the sample spans about 610,000 distinct CDR3 sequences, roughly 14% being singletons. Sequencing was carried out using blood. The receptors originated from a woman between 40 and 50 years old with Graves' ophthalmopathy.

The rearrangement uses TRBV27 and TRBJ1-2; D is unresolved. The CDR3 is 15 amino acids. Trimming shortened V by 5 bases and J by 8 bases, and 21 bases separated the two germline ends. CDR1 and CDR2 (germline): MNHEY, SMNVEV (reference sequence). CDR3 coding DNA: TGTGCCAGCAGTCCGCGCCGGGCTACGACGAAAGGCTACACCTTC. This translates into CASSPRRATTKGYTF.

This clonotype was picked up many times. The chain combines TRBV6-2 or TRBV6-3 with TRBJ2-7; 8 bases match TRBD2. V was pared by 4 bases and J by 5 bases, with 10 bases of the junction left unmatched. CDR3 length: 15 residues. Germline V CDR1 and CDR2: MNHEY, SVGEGT. CDR3 nucleotides: TGTGCCAGCAGTTCACCGGGACTAGGTACCCACGAGCAGTACTTC. Translated, it gives CASSSPGLGTHEQYF.

The V gene is TRBV6-7, the J gene TRBJ2-2, with D perhaps matching TRBD2 (5 bases). TRBV6-7 is marked as an open reading frame, function uncertain. V lost 6 bases and J 8 bases, leaving 7 bases between the germline ends. The CDR3 spans 11 residues. CDR3 protein: CASREVGELFF. The CDR3 DNA is TGTGCCAGCAGGGAGGTTGGGGAGCTGTTTTTT.

This clonotype was seen many times. No conserved phenylalanine or tryptophan ends this CDR3, so it is likely a read error. The J gene is TRBJ1-6, the V gene TRBV28; maybe TRBD1 (5 bases). V shed 8 bases and J shed 8 bases, with 13 bases lying between them. This CDR3 region has 13 residues. Germline values: CDR1 MDHEN, CDR2 SYDVKM. In nucleotides, the CDR3 is TGTGCCAGCGCAGCAGGGTTTGATTCACCCCTCCACCTT. Its translation: CASAAGFDSPLHL.

This chain joins TRBV19 and TRBJ2-5, with 8 nucleotides matching TRBD1. The V segment lost 5 bases and the J segment 4 bases; nucleotides outside the gene matches: 15. This CDR3 has 17 residues. The germline gives CDR1 LNHDA, CDR2 SQIVND (reference sequence). The CDR3: CASSPGTGKGTGETQYF. The CDR3 DNA is TGTGCCAGTAGTCCCGGGACAGGAAAGGGCACAGGAGAGACCCAGTACTTC.

This clonotype was counted many times. This rearrangement joins TRBV12-5 to TRBJ1-5; D remains ambiguous. The CDR3 covers 12 residues. The V gene's germline CDR1 is LGHNT and CDR2 FRNRAP. V was cut by 0 bases and J by 3 bases, with 0 bases left in between. The DNA for the CDR3 is TGTGCTAGTGGTTTGGTCAATCAGCCCCAGCATTTT. Protein: CASGLVNQPQHF.

In its sample, this clonotype was seen many times. The genes are TRBV20-1 and TRBJ2-5; D is unclear. The germline CDR1 and CDR2 sequences are DFQATT and SNEGSKA (reference sequence). The CDR3 runs 16 residues. Trimming left V 0 bases short and J 1 base short, with 15 bases between. In DNA, the CDR3 is TGCAGTGCTAGAGATAGGTTTAGAGTCGGCCAAGAGACCCAGTACTTC. This codes for CSARDRFRVGQETQYF.

CDR3 nucleotides: TGTGCCGCCCAGACAGGGGATGGCGGCACTGAAGCTTTCTTT. Its translation: CAAQTGDGGTEAFF. The chain employs TRBV6-1 and TRBJ1-1, with 8 bases that match TRBD1. Per germline, CDR1 MNHNS and CDR2 SASEGT. Trimming removed 11 bases from V and 4 bases from J; junction bases left unmatched: 12. CDR3 size: 14 residues.

This chain connects TRBV25-1 to TRBJ1-1, with D unresolved. V shed 4 bases and J shed 0 bases, with 21 bases lying between them. CDR3 length equals 18 residues. Per germline, CDR1 MGHDK and CDR2 SYGVNS. The CDR3: CASSALSWRDAMNTEAFF. CDR3 nucleotides: TGTGCCAGCAGTGCGTTGAGTTGGAGGGATGCGATGAACACTGAAGCTTTCTTT. The full variable domain, completed using reference TRBV25-1 and TRBJ1-1, is EADIYQTPRYLVIGTGKKITLECSQTMGHDKMYWYQQDPGMELHLIHYSYGVNSTEKGDLSSESTVSRIRTEHFPLTLESARPSHTSQYLCASSALSWRDAMNTEAFFGQGTRLTVV.

This clonotype appeared many times. V gene TRBV7-2 combines with J gene TRBJ1-1, with D unresolved. V shed 1 base and J shed 3 bases, with 12 bases lying between them. The CDR3 has 15 amino acids. CDR1 and CDR2 from the germline V gene are SGHTA and FQGNSA. The CDR3 sequence is CASSLGGFGDTEAFF. CDR3 DNA sequence: TGTGCCAGCAGCTTAGGTGGTTTTGGGGACACTGAAGCTTTCTTT.

The chain uses TRBV18 and TRBJ2-2, with TRBD1 identical over 7 bases. Germline V gene sequence: CDR1 KGHSH, CDR2 LQKENI. This CDR3 is 13 amino acids long. The trim removed 8 bases at V and 5 bases at J, leaving 5 bases unmatched. CDR3 amino acids: CASTNRGTGELFF. The CDR3 bases are TGTGCCAGCACCAACAGGGGAACCGGGGAGCTGTTTTTT.

This clonotype has a handful of counts. V and J are TRBV6-1 and TRBJ2-3; 8 bases agree with TRBD2. The J segment lost 1 base and the V segment lost 5 bases, leaving 5 bases of the junction unmatched. CDR1 is MNHNS and CDR2 is SASEGT in the germline V gene. The CDR3 extends over 15 amino acids. The CDR3 here is CASSSGSGGTDTQYF. In DNA, the CDR3 is TGTGCCAGCAGTAGCGGGAGCGGGGGCACAGATACGCAGTATTTT.

This CDR3 is CASSLGTGENTEAFF. The CDR3 DNA follows: TGCGCCAGCAGCCTTGGGACAGGGGAGAACACTGAAGCTTTCTTT. The chain recombines TRBV4-1 with TRBJ1-1; 10 bases align to TRBD1. The V segment lost 4 bases and the J segment 1 base; nucleotides outside the gene matches: 3. Germline V gives CDR1 MGHRA, CDR2 YSYEKL. This CDR3 region has 15 residues.

V usage is TRBV15 and J usage is TRBJ2-6; D uncertain. V was cut by 1 base and J by 6 bases, with 13 bases left in between. CDR3 size: 16 residues. Germline V gene sequence: CDR1 LNHNV, CDR2 YYDKDF (reference sequence). CDR3 DNA: TGTGCCACCAGCAGAGGGCGGTTCCTGACGGCCAACGTCCTGACTTTC. The encoded protein is CATSRGRFLTANVLTF.